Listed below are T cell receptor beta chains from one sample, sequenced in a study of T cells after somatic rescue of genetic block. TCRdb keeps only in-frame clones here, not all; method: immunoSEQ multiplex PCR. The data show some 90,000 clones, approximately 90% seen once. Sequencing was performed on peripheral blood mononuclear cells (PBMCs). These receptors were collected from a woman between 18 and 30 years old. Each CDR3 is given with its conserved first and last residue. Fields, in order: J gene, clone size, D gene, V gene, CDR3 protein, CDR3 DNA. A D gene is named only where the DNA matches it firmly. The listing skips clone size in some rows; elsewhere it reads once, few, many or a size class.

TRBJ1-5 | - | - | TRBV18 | CASSPIGTGNQPQHF | TGTGCCAGCTCACCAATTGGAACAGGGAATCAGCCCCAGCATTTT
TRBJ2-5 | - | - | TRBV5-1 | CASSPPWGEETQYF | TGCGCCAGCAGCCCCCCATGGGGGGAAGAGACCCAGTACTTC
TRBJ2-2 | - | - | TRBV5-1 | CASSSAGASTGELFF | TGCGCCAGCAGCTCGGCGGGGGCGAGCACCGGGGAGCTGTTTTTT
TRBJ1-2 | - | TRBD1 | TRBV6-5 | CASQGTGARDYGYTF | TGTGCCAGCCAAGGGACAGGTGCCCGGGACTATGGCTACACCTTC
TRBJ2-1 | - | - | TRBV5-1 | CASSGAESSYNEQFF | TGCGCCAGCAGCGGGGCGGAAAGCTCCTACAATGAGCAGTTCTTC
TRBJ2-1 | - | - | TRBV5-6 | CASSWVGSLNEQFF | TGTGCCAGCAGCTGGGTAGGGAGCCTCAATGAGCAGTTCTTC
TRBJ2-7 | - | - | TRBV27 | CASRTRDTTYEQYF | TGTGCCAGCAGGACCCGGGACACAACCTACGAGCAGTACTTC
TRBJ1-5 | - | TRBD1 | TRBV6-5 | CASRSTGGNQPQHF | TGTGCCAGCAGATCAACAGGGGGCAATCAGCCCCAGCATTTT
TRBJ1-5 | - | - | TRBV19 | CASNLGPNQPQHF | TGTGCCAGTAACCTGGGGCCCAATCAGCCCCAGCATTTT
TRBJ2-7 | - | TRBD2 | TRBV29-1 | CSVEGDQGGGTYEQYF | TGCAGCGTTGAAGGGGACCAGGGCGGGGGAACCTACGAGCAGTACTTC
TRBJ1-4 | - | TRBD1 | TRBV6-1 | CASGMNRGRGEKLFF | TGTGCCAGCGGCATGAACAGGGGGCGAGGGGAAAAACTGTTTTTT
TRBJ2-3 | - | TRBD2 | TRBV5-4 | CASSLGSGRALYTQYF | TGTGCCAGCAGCTTGGGTAGCGGGAGGGCACTCTATACGCAGTATTTT
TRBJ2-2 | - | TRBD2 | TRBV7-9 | CASSHWTSGSAGELFF | TGTGCCAGCAGCCATTGGACTAGCGGGAGTGCCGGGGAGCTGTTTTTT
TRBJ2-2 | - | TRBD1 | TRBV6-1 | CASRDGQGRTGELFF | TGTGCCAGCAGGGACGGACAGGGAAGGACCGGGGAGCTGTTTTTT
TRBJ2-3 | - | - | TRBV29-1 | CSVRDSITSTDTQYF | TGCAGCGTTCGGGACTCGATTACTAGCACAGATACGCAGTATTTT
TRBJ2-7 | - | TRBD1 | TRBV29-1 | CSVAGGTGTYEQYF | TGCAGCGTTGCTGGCGGGACAGGGACCTACGAGCAGTACTTC
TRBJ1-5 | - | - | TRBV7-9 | CASSLGTVSNQPQHF | TGTGCCAGCAGCTTAGGGACAGTTAGCAATCAGCCCCAGCATTTT
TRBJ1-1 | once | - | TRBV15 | CATSRDRPGNTEAFF | TGTGCCACCAGCAGAGATAGGCCCGGTAACACTGAAGCTTTCTTT
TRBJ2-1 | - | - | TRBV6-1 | CASSEGTHAGATYNEQFF | TGTGCCAGCAGTGAAGGGACCCATGCAGGGGCCACCTACAATGAGCAGTTCTTC
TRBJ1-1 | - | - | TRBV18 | CASSPQTLNTEAFF | TGTGCCAGCTCACCGCAGACATTGAACACTGAAGCTTTCTTT
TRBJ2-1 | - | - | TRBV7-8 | CASSSLSGSYNEQFF | TGTGCCAGCAGCTCCCTTTCGGGCTCCTACAATGAGCAGTTCTTC
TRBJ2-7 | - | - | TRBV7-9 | CASSLGGIAYEQYF | TGTGCCAGCAGCTTAGGAGGGATTGCCTACGAGCAGTACTTC
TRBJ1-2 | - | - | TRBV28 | CASSLSGGYGYTF | TGTGCCAGCAGTTTATCTGGGGGTTATGGCTACACCTTC
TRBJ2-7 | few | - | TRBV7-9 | CASSPGGNFYEQYF | TGTGCCAGCAGCCCAGGGGGGAACTTCTACGAGCAGTACTTC
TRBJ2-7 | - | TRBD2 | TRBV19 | CASSARPGLARDEQYF | TGTGCCAGTAGTGCGAGACCGGGACTAGCGCGGGACGAGCAGTACTTC
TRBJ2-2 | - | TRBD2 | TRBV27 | CASTPLGGIGTGELFF | TGTGCCAGCACCCCCTTGGGGGGGATTGGCACCGGGGAGCTGTTTTTT
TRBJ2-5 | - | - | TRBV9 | CASSPGETQYF | TGTGCCAGCAGCCCCGGGGAGACCCAGTACTTC
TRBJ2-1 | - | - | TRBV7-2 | CASSLAGVEYNEQFF | TGTGCCAGCAGCTTAGCTGGGGTAGAATACAATGAGCAGTTCTTC
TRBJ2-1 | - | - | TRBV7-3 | CASSPSQGEQFF | TGTGCCAGCAGCCCTTCCCAGGGTGAGCAGTTCTTC
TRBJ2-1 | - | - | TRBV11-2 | CASSLAVWAGSSSYNEQFF | TGTGCCAGCAGCTTAGCTGTGTGGGCGGGATCGAGCTCCTACAATGAGCAGTTCTTC
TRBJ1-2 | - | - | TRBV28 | CASSFGTFLGGYTF | TGTGCCAGCAGTTTCGGTACTTTTTTGGGGGGCTACACCTTC
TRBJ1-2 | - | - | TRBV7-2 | CASSLGWEYTF | TGTGCCAGCAGCTTAGGTTGGGAATACACCTTC
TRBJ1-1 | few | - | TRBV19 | CASSIARGAGTEAFF | TGTGCCAGTAGTATTGCTCGGGGGGCGGGCACTGAAGCTTTCTTT
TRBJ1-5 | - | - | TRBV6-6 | CASSYSLQPQHF | TGTGCCAGCAGTTACAGCCTCCAGCCCCAGCATTTT
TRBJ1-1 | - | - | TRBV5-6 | CASSSWGSSPMVTEAFF | TGTGCCAGCAGCTCCTGGGGTAGTTCCCCAATGGTCACTGAAGCTTTCTTT
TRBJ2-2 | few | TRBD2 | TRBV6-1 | CASSALADHTGELFF | TGTGCCAGCAGTGCGCTAGCGGACCACACCGGGGAGCTGTTTTTT
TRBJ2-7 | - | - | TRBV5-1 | CASSFRQQSSYEQYF | TGCGCCAGCAGCTTTAGACAGCAGAGCTCCTACGAGCAGTACTTC
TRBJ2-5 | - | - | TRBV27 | CASSRLAVHQETQYF | TGTGCCAGCAGTAGGTTAGCGGTACACCAAGAGACCCAGTACTTC
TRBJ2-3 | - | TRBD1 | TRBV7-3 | CASSSGDSRTDTQYF | TGTGCCAGCAGTTCCGGGGACAGCCGCACAGATACGCAGTATTTT
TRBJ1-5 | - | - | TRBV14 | CASSQEGRVVNQPQHF | TGTGCCAGCAGCCAAGAAGGTCGGGTCGTCAATCAGCCCCAGCATTTT
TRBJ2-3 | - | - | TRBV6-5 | CASSPRRVADTQYF | TGTGCCAGCAGCCCCCGGCGGGTGGCAGATACGCAGTATTTT
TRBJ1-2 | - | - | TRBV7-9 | CASSLADFYGYTF | TGTGCCAGCAGCTTAGCGGATTTCTATGGCTACACCTTC